This record concerns one T cell receptor (beta chain) sequence. The target antigen is unknown. Amplification used 60 Vbeta primers and 13 Jbeta primers. The table came from immunoSEQ multiplex PCR; TCRdb's copy has only in-frame clones and leaves some out. The sample includes 60,000 or so clones, roughly 73% of them seen just once. The data derive from a study of cytomegalovirus exposure and HLA in healthy donors. The study, taken as a whole, reports: It was reported that the classifier diagnosed cytomegalovirus status with high specificity and sensitivity in both the original and validation cohorts. HLA-A and HLA-B allele assignments for most subjects were reportedly predicted accurately using TCR beta sequences.

Germline values: CDR1 LNHDA, CDR2 SQIVND (reference sequence). This CDR3 has 14 amino acids. Trimming removed 4 bases from V and 6 bases from J, with 13 bases in between. The chain has TRBV19 and TRBJ2-4; tentatively, D is TRBD2 (5 bases). Sequenced material: PBMCs. The source is a woman in her forties in good health and CMV-seropositive. CDR3 coding DNA: TGTGCCAGTAGTAAGCCGTCCCGGGGAAACATTCAGTACTTC. This gives the protein CASSKPSRGNIQYF.